These T cell receptor beta chains were read from a single sample in a study of metastatic and nonmetastatic thyroid tumors. TCRdb re-analyzed the PCR reads through MiXCR. The data hold approximately 30,000 clones, with 15% observed a single time. Sequenced sample: blood. The receptors stem from a male donor with papillary thyroid cancer or a benign thyroid nodule (not recorded which). Some clones in this sample may be carry-over from other donors' samples. Both conserved end residues are part of each CDR3. The D gene is left open where the match is weak. Where a row states a size, it is once, few, many or the class of an expanded clone; other rows omit it.

>TRBD2|TRBJ2-1|TRBV20-1|many
TGCAGTGCTAGAGAGTGGCTAGCGGGTAACAATGAGCAGTTCTTC
CSAREWLAGNNEQFF
>TRBD1|TRBJ2-3|TRBV7-9|many
TGTGCCAGCAGCTTGGACAGGGGTGGAGATACGCAGTATTTT
CASSLDRGGDTQYF
>-|TRBJ1-2|TRBV28|many
TGTGCCAGCAGTTTCCGGGTTGGCGTCGGGGTCGGGGGCTACACCTTC
CASSFRVGVGVGGYTF
>TRBD2|TRBJ2-1|TRBV2|many
TGTGCCAGCAGTGGACTAGCGGGAGGGGGGAACTACAATGAGCAGTTCTTC
CASSGLAGGGNYNEQFF
>TRBD1|TRBJ1-1|TRBV6-1|many
TGTGCCAGCAGTTTCGACAGGGGGGGTTTTCGGCCTGAAGCTTTCTTT
CASSFDRGGFRPEAFF
>TRBD2|TRBJ2-1|TRBV20-1|-
TGCAGTGCTACTACAACCGGACTAGCGGGATGTTTGGGGAGCTATGAGCAGTTCTTC
CSATTTGLAGCLGSYEQFF
>-|TRBJ1-6|TRBV24-1|many
TGTGCCACCCGCCCCACGGTTGGGTCTAATTCACCCCTCCACTTT
CATRPTVGSNSPLHF
>TRBD2|TRBJ2-2|TRBV5-4|many
TGTGCCAGCAGCTTGTCTTCTAGCGGGGGAGGGACCGGGGAGCTGTTTTTT
CASSLSSSGGGTGELFF
>TRBD2|TRBJ2-3|TRBV12-3/TRBV12-4|-
TGTGCCAGCCAGCCGGGGGGAGGTCCATGGTCAGATACGCAGTATTTT
CASQPGGGPWSDTQYF
>-|TRBJ2-7|TRBV19|many
TGTGCCAGTAGTATGTCCCAGAACGAGCAGTACTTC
CASSMSQNEQYF
>-|TRBJ1-1|TRBV6-1|-
TGTGCCAGCAGTCGACAGTGGTTTAACACTGAAGCTTTCTTT
CASSRQWFNTEAFF
>TRBD1|TRBJ1-1|TRBV11-2|many
TGTGCCAGCAGCTCCTTACCGGGACAGGGGAGCACTGAAGCTTTCTTT
CASSSLPGQGSTEAFF
>-|TRBJ1-5|TRBV6-1|-
TGTGCCAGCAGAAAGGTAAATCAGCCACAGCATTTT
CASRKVNQPQHF
>-|TRBJ1-5|TRBV12-3/TRBV12-4|many
TGTGCCAGCAGTTTCAATTCAGGGCCCTATAGCAATCAGCCCCAGCATTTT
CASSFNSGPYSNQPQHF
>-|TRBJ2-5|TRBV19|many
TGTGCCAGTAGTAATTTCGAAACGTACCAAGAGACCCAGTACTTC
CASSNFETYQETQYF
>TRBD2|TRBJ2-1|TRBV6-2/TRBV6-3|-
TGTGCCAGCAGCTCCAATGGGGAGGGAGGTCGCAATGAGCAGTTCTTC
CASSSNGEGGRNEQFF
>-|TRBJ1-2|TRBV7-9|-
TGTGCCAGCATCTTTGGAGACACGGTTAGCTACACCTTC
CASIFGDTVSYTF
>-|TRBJ2-4|TRBV6-2/TRBV6-3|few
TGTGCCGGCTGGCGTCCGGGCCCGATGAACATTCAGTACTTC
CAGWRPGPMNIQYF
>-|TRBJ2-1|TRBV19|many
TGTGCCAGTAGGCCCAGGGACCGGGGGGCCAATGAGCAGTTCTTC
CASRPRDRGANEQFF
>TRBD2|TRBJ2-7|TRBV5-1|-
TGCGCCAGCAGCTTGGCCCCTAGCGGGAGGGCTCGAGTGAGCTCCTACGAGCAGTACTTC
CASSLAPSGRARVSSYEQYF
>-|TRBJ2-7|TRBV11-1|few
TGTGCCAGCAGCTCCCCTGGGGCAGGGGGGGCCTACGAGCAGTACTTC
CASSSPGAGGAYEQYF
>-|TRBJ2-7|TRBV6-4|-
TGTGTCAGCTCCTACGACCATTACTTC
CVSSYDHYF
>-|TRBJ2-1|TRBV20-1|-
TGCAGTGCCCTTAGTTGGGGGGTTTACAATGAGCAGTTCTTC
CSALSWGVYNEQFF
>-|TRBJ2-7|TRBV6-6|medium-sized
TGTGCCAGCAGTTACGACAGCTCCTACGAGCAGTACTTC
CASSYDSSYEQYF
>-|TRBJ2-6|TRBV12-3/TRBV12-4|-
TGTGCCAGCACCCAACGGGGCAGGTGGCTTTCCTGGGCCAACGTCCTGACTTTC
CASTQRGRWLSWANVLTF
>TRBD1|TRBJ2-2|TRBV28|many
TGTGCCAGCAGGCTAATAAGGGACAGGGGAAATACCGGGGAGCTGTTTTTT
CASRLIRDRGNTGELFF
>-|TRBJ1-5|TRBV7-6|-
TGTGCCAGCAGCTTAGAAGAAAATCAGCCCCAGCATTTT
CASSLEENQPQHF
>-|TRBJ2-7|TRBV19|few
TGTGCCAGTAGCTGGACACTGAGCTCCTACGAGCAGTACTTC
CASSWTLSSYEQYF
>-|TRBJ2-7|TRBV5-6|many
TGTGCCAGCATCCCCTTCCCGGGGGCCCGCGAGCAGTACTTC
CASIPFPGAREQYF